The source of this T cell receptor beta chain is a study of T cells in Graves' hyperthyroidism and ophthalmopathy. This CDR3 spans 13 amino acids. Trimming at V came to 7 bases and at J to 5 bases, leaving 6 bases not matched to a gene. Germline V gives CDR1 SNHLY, CDR2 FYNNEI. Regarding the study as a whole: Median prediction lead before ophthalmopathy onset was around 7 months with the model.

Authors of the study amplified TCR beta CDR3 regions from RNA transcripts. Carried out on the TCR CDR3, a first-round RT-PCR used the HTBI primer set. One entry per CDR3 protein results from TCRdb running MiXCR on the multiplex PCR reads. The sample holds about 520,000 distinct CDR3 sequences, around a quarter seen once. This clonotype was detected ten times or more. Its specificity is unknown. This chain uses TRBV2 with TRBJ2-5; the match to TRBD1 covers 8 bases. The material sequenced was blood. This receptor was obtained from a woman younger than 45 with Graves' ophthalmopathy. The CDR3, as DNA: TGTGCCAGCACCAAGGACAGGGACGAGACCCAGTACTTC. It codes for CASTKDRDETQYF.